This TCR beta chain appears in the sequencing data of a study of blood T cell repertoires in COVID-19. Study-level background: Collection of acute and convalescent COVID-19 samples took place in the United States, Italy and Spain.

This CDR3 has 13 residues. V trimming: 3 bases; J trimming: 8 bases; junction bases outside the gene matches: 5. CDR1 is SGHRS, CDR2 YFSETQ, per germline. Some clones are missing from TCRdb's copy, which holds only in-frame ones; the method was immunoSEQ multiplex PCR. The data hold roughly 220,000 clones, with about four fifths observed a single time. J is TRBJ1-1 and V is TRBV5-1; 9 bases match TRBD1. This TCR was recovered from an older woman with acute or convalescent COVID-19. The sequenced sample consisted of peripheral blood. Here the CDR3 reads CASSWWDREEAFF. CDR3 nucleotide sequence: TGCGCCAGCAGCTGGTGGGACAGGGAAGAAGCTTTCTTT. Together with reference TRBV5-1 and TRBJ1-1, the CDR3 gives the full variable domain: KAGVTQTPRYLIKTRGQQVTLSCSPISGHRSVSWYQQTPGQGLQFLFEYFSETQRNKGNFPGRFSGRQFSNSRSEMNVSTLELGDSALYLCASSWWDREEAFFGQGTRLTVV.